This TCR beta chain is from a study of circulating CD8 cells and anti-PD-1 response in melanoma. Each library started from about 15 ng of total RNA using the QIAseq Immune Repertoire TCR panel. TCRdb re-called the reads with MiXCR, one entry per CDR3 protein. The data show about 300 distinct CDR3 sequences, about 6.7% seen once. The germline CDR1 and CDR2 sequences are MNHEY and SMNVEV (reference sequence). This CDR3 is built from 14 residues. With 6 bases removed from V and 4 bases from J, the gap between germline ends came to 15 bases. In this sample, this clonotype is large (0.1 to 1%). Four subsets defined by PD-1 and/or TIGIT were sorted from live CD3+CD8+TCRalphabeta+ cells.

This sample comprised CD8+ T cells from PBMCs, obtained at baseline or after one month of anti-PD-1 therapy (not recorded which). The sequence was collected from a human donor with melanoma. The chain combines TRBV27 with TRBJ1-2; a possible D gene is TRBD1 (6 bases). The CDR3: CASSLGGQTYGYTF. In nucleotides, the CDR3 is TGTGCCAGCAGCCTAGGTGGACAGACCTATGGCTACACCTTC.